The sequence of this T cell receptor (beta chain) was determined in a study of STAT5B mutations in CD4+ large granular lymphocyte leukemia. The wider study: Healthy donors showed HLA-associated enrichment of the CDR3 'QG' motif.

Overall study results and limits: Compared with healthy controls (2/35), patient top clones favored TRBV06 (8/27). 25% of private leukemic clonotypes occurred rarely in other patients' non-leukemic repertoires.

CDR3 length equals 17 residues. Trimming cost V 4 bases and J 0 bases; bases outside gene matches: 10. Per germline, CDR1 LNHNV and CDR2 YYDKDF (reference sequence). A remark on this clone: The antigen remains unidentified.

Sequencing was at survey level. The assay was immunoSEQ multiplex PCR, and TCRdb's table has in-frame clones only and misses some. In the table there are approximately 33,000 clones, approximately 88% of which are singletons. The receptor was isolated from a human donor in good health. The rearrangement uses TRBV15 and TRBJ2-7; 9 bases agree with TRBD1. Sequenced material: CD4+ T cells from blood buffy coats. The CDR3 reads CATSKTTGTGSSYEQYF. The CDR3 coding sequence is TGTGCCACCAGCAAAACAACCGGGACAGGGTCCTCCTACGAGCAGTACTTC.